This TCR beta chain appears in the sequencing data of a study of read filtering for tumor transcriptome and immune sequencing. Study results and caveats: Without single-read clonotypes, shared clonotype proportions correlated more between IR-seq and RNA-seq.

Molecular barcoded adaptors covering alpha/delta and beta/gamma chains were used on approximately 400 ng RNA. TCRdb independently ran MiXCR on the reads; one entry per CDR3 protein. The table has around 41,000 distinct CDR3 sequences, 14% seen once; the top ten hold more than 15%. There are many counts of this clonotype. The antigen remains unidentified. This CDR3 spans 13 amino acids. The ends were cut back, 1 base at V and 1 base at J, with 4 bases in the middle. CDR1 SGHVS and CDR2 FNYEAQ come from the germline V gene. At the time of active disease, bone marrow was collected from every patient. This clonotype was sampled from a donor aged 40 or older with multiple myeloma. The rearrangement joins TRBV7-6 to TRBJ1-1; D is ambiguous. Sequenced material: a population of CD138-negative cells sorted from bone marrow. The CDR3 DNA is TGTGCCAGCAGCTTAGAAGGGAACACTGAAGCTTTCTTT. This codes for CASSLEGNTEAFF.